These 8 T cell receptor beta chains share one sample of origin, sequenced in a study of response to subunit inactivated influenza vaccine. MiXCR, applied by TCRdb to the RT-PCR reads, yields one record per CDR3 protein. The table records hundreds of thousands of distinct CDR3 sequences, 15% to 19% of them present only once. This sample comprised PBMCs from blood, obtained 11 to 12 days after vaccination. All receptors derive from a man aged 50-59 years who received an inactivated influenza vaccine.

The chain uses TRBV5-1 and TRBJ2-1, with 9 bases identical to TRBD2. The trim removed 0 bases at V and 2 bases at J, leaving 6 bases unmatched. The CDR3 spans 17 residues. CDR1 SGHRS and CDR2 YFSETQ come from the germline V gene. The CDR3 spells CASSLVASGTTYNEQFF. The CDR3 coding sequence is TGCGCCAGCAGCTTGGTGGCTAGCGGGACGACCTACAATGAGCAGTTCTTC.

There are a few counts of this clonotype. CDR3 nucleotides: TGCAGCGTTGAAGACGGAAGCACCGGGGAGCTGTTTTTT. Translated, it gives CSVEDGSTGELFF. The rearrangement links TRBV29-1 to TRBJ2-2; no firm D call. Per the germline V gene, CDR1 is SQVTM and CDR2 is ANQGSEA. The CDR3 contains 13 residues. Trimming cost V 0 bases and J 4 bases, with 6 bases left between them.

This clonotype has only a few counts. The gene calls are TRBV5-1 and TRBJ2-3; TRBD2 matches 9 bases. The CDR3 runs to 15 residues. Germline-derived CDR1 and CDR2 are SGHRS and YFSETQ. Trimming removed 4 bases from V and 0 bases from J; junction bases left unmatched: 3. The DNA for the CDR3 is TGCGCCAGCAGCATGAGCGGGGGGAGCACAGATACGCAGTATTTT. Its translation: CASSMSGGSTDTQYF.

This clonotype has a handful of counts. The genes are TRBV19 and TRBJ2-2; 11 bases align to TRBD2. Trimming removed 6 bases from V and 4 bases from J; junction bases left unmatched: 7. The CDR3 loop spans 16 amino acids. Germline loops: CDR1 LNHDA, CDR2 SQIVND (reference sequence). The CDR3 sequence: CASSHSGRALTGELFF. CDR3 in DNA: TGTGCCAGTAGCCATAGCGGGAGGGCCCTCACCGGGGAGCTGTTTTTT.

In this sample, this clonotype turned up a few times. This chain connects TRBV3-1 to TRBJ1-1; D is uncertain. Per germline, CDR1 LGHDT and CDR2 YNNKEL (reference sequence). CDR3 length: 14 residues. The V gene lost 0 bases and the J gene lost 3 bases, with 8 bases spanning the gap. The CDR3 nucleotides read TGTGCCAGCAGCCAAGATACGCGAGACACTGAAGCTTTCTTT. Its translation is CASSQDTRDTEAFF.

V and J are TRBV6-5 and TRBJ1-4; D gene ambiguous. This CDR3 contains 14 residues. V was pared by 2 bases and J by 3 bases, with 7 bases between. Germline assignment: CDR1 MNHEY and CDR2 SVGAGI. This CDR3 reads CASSYIGANEKLFF. CDR3 DNA: TGTGCCAGCAGTTACATTGGAGCTAATGAAAAACTGTTTTTT.

This clonotype was recorded once. The chain links TRBV6-4 to TRBJ2-2; tentatively, D is TRBD1 (5 bases). Per the germline V gene, CDR1 is MRHNA and CDR2 is SNTAGT. Trimming cost V 5 bases and J 5 bases, with 24 bases left between them. CDR3 length: 18 residues. The CDR3 nucleotides are TGTGCCAGCAGTCCTACCCTGGGGATTGGGGCTTCAACCGGGGAGCTGTTTTTT. Translation: CASSPTLGIGASTGELFF.

This CDR3 reads CASSQDREINEQYF. The CDR3 DNA reads TGTGCCAGCAGCCAGGACAGGGAAATCAACGAGCAGTACTTC. The chain employs TRBV7-2 and TRBJ2-7; 8 positions match TRBD1. Germline loops: CDR1 SGHTA, CDR2 FQGNSA. Losses at the gene ends were 5 bases for V and 5 bases for J; bases not matched to a gene: 8. This CDR3 has 14 amino acids.